This entry concerns a single T cell receptor (beta chain). CDR3 length: 13 amino acids. Germline CDR1 reads LGHNT; CDR2 reads FRNRAP. With V trimmed by 3 bases and J by 8 bases, 6 bases remained unmatched. This record belongs to a study of T cell changes during pregnancy in multiple sclerosis. Libraries were prepared by immunoSEQ multiplex PCR; TCRdb keeps only in-frame clonotypes and omits some of them. The sample holds 50,000 or so clones, approximately 92% seen once. The sample consisted of CD4+ T cells from peripheral blood mononuclear cells, taken in the third trimester of pregnancy. This receptor was obtained from a female donor with multiple sclerosis, enrolled in a pregnancy study. The V call is TRBV12-5, the J call TRBJ1-2; 7 nucleotides match TRBD1. CDR3 region: CASGFEGAYGYTF. The CDR3 coding sequence is TGTGCTAGTGGTTTCGAGGGGGCTTACGGCTACACCTTC.